The clone carrying this T cell receptor (beta chain) occurred a few times. The sample comes from a study of T-cell memory formation after mild COVID-19. TCRdb used MiXCR to reprocess the 5' RACE reads, holding one entry per CDR3 protein. The sample lists about 260,000 distinct CDR3 sequences, 15% to 20% occurring once. Per germline, CDR1 LGHNA and CDR2 YNFKEQ. Trimming took off 5 bases at V and 4 bases at J, with 17 bases between the two ends. CDR3 size: 15 residues. The TCR originated in a young man who had mild COVID-19 (a few samples of this study predate the infection). Cell type and time point are not known. The sequenced sample was PBMCs or a T cell subset sorted from them (not recorded which). This chain links TRBV4-2 with TRBJ1-1, with D perhaps TRBD1 (5 bases). CDR3 amino acids: CASSLSIGGSTEAFF. The CDR3 bases are TGTGCCAGCAGCTTGAGCATCGGGGGTAGCACTGAAGCTTTCTTT.